This TCR beta chain was retrieved from a study of blood T cells in healthy people across ages. In its sample, this clonotype was seen many times. The second PCR ran roughly 6 to 11 cycles with a sample-barcoded 5' primer and J-beta primers. In TCRdb, the 5' RACE reads were re-called with MiXCR into one record per CDR3 protein. The table records hundreds of thousands of distinct CDR3 sequences, about 20% of them present only once. Trimming removed 6 bases at V and 7 bases at J, with 15 bases between. CDR1 is DFQATT, CDR2 SNEGSKA, per germline (reference sequence). This CDR3 is built from 12 residues. V is TRBV20-1 and J is TRBJ2-5; either TRBD1 or TRBD2 may supply D (5 bases each). Sequences were obtained from blood. The receptor was isolated from a man between 65 and 79 years old in good health. The CDR3 DNA follows: TGCAGTGCACGCACTAGTGGGGGGACCCAGTACTTC. Protein product: CSARTSGGTQYF.